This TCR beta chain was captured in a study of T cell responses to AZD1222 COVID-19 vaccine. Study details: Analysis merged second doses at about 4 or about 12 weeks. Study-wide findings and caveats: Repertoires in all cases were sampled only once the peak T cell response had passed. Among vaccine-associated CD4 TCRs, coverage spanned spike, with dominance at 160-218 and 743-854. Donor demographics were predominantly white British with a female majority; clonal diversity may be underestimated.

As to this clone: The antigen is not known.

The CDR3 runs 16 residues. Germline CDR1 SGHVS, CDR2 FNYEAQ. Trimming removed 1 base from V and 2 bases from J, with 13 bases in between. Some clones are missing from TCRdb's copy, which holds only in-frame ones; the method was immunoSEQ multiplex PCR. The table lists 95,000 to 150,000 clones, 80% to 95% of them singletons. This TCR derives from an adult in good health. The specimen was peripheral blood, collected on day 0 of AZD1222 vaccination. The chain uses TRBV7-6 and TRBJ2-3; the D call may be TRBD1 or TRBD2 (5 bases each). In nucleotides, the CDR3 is TGTGCCAGCAGCTTAGGGGGGACCACCCCCACAGATACGCAGTATTTT. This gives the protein CASSLGGTTPTDTQYF.